This TCR beta chain is from a study of T cell repertoires in cytomegalovirus infection. Turning to the study itself: Both CMV infection and a matching HLA type were indicated by public TCR beta signatures. General observations from the study: HLA-C-restricted, CMV-specific TCR beta clonotypes were dominant ex vivo. Cumulative frequency (of public TCR beta family members) identified carriers of CMV plus the relevant HLA.

In this sample, this clonotype turned up many times. Its antigen is still unknown. This CDR3 has 21 residues. Germline CDR1 is SEHNR and CDR2 is FQNEAQ (reference sequence). V shed 6 bases and J 5 bases; nucleotides not matched to a gene: 29. TCRdb processed the reads anew with MiXCR; each CDR3 protein has one entry. Of about 360,000 distinct CDR3 sequences listed, approximately 18% were seen once; the top ten hold roughly 9%. The sequencing input was PBMCs. The chain employs TRBV7-9 and TRBJ2-5; TRBD2 agrees at 8 bases. The origin of this receptor is a human donor in good health (CMV status not recorded). Some clones in this sample may be carry-over from other donors' samples. CDR3 DNA: TGTGCCAGCAGTTACTCCCCGGGACTAGTGTTTTCGACAGTAGGTCGGGAGACCCAGTACTTC. Protein sequence: CASSYSPGLVFSTVGRETQYF.